Following are 11 T cell receptor beta chains from one sample sequenced in a study of cytomegalovirus exposure and HLA in healthy donors. The PCR used 60 Vbeta and 13 Jbeta primers. The method was immunoSEQ multiplex PCR; TCRdb's version includes in-frame clones alone and lacks a portion of them. The sample contains 200,000 to 250,000 clones, around 84% of which appear only once. The sequenced sample consisted of PBMCs. The receptors shown here come from a girl aged 2-10 years in good health and CMV-seronegative.

The CDR3 region has the DNA TGTGCCAGCAGCTTAGATCAGGCAGTAGCTAACTATGGCTACACCTTC. It translates to CASSLDQAVANYGYTF. The rearrangement joins TRBV11-2 to TRBJ1-2; D is uncertain. Germline CDR1 is SGHAT and CDR2 is FQNNGV. The CDR3 loop spans 16 amino acids. The V end was cut by 0 bases, the J end by 0 bases, with 11 bases between.

V gene TRBV6-6 combines with J gene TRBJ1-2; D is perhaps TRBD1 (6 bases). Trimming took off 0 bases at V and 1 base at J, with 6 bases between the two ends. Germline lookup yields CDR1 MNHNY and CDR2 SVGAGI (reference sequence). The CDR3 loop spans 14 amino acids. The CDR3 is CASSYSDSNYGYTF. The CDR3 bases are TGTGCCAGCAGTTACTCGGACAGTAACTATGGCTACACCTTC.

The V call is TRBV5-1, the J call TRBJ1-1, with TRBD1 identical over 7 bases. J was trimmed by 1 base and V by 2 bases; bases with no gene match: 5. The CDR3 extends over 15 amino acids. The V gene's germline CDR1 is SGHRS and CDR2 YFSETQ. The CDR3 region is CASSFYRGANTEAFF. The CDR3 bases are TGCGCCAGCAGCTTCTACAGGGGAGCGAACACTGAAGCTTTCTTT.

A single count supports this clone. This rearrangement joins TRBV30 to TRBJ2-2, with a weak D call TRBD1 (5 bases). Germline CDR1 is GTSNPN and CDR2 is SVGIG (reference sequence). The CDR3 runs 16 residues. V was shortened by 0 bases and J by 0 bases, with 11 bases between the two germline ends. CDR3 in DNA: TGTGCCTGGAGTGTACGGCAGGGAACGAACACCGGGGAGCTGTTTTTT. This encodes CAWSVRQGTNTGELFF.

This chain uses TRBV11-3 with TRBJ2-1, with 7 bases aligning to TRBD1. The CDR3 spans 13 residues. The germline V gene has CDR1 SGHNT and CDR2 YENEEA. J was trimmed by 5 bases and V by 3 bases; bases with no gene match: 1. CDR3 coding DNA: TGTGCCAGCAGCTTTGACAGGGACAATGAGCAGTTCTTC. Protein sequence: CASSFDRDNEQFF. The whole variable domain, filled in from reference TRBV11-3 and TRBJ2-1, reads EAGVVQSPRYKIIEKKQPVAFWCNPISGHNTLYWYLQNLGQGPELLIRYENEEAVDDSQLPKDRFSAERLKGVDSTLKIQPAELGDSAVYLCASSFDRDNEQFFGPGTRLTVL.

This chain connects TRBV7-9 to TRBJ1-2; a possible D gene is TRBD1 (6 bases). Germline CDR1 is SEHNR and CDR2 is FQNEAQ (reference sequence). This CDR3 is built from 16 residues. V was pared by 5 bases and J by 11 bases, with 27 bases between. The CDR3 region has the DNA TGTGCCAGCAGCCCCGGGACGTGGACGAGCGTGACAGGTTACACCTTC. Amino acids: CASSPGTWTSVTGYTF.

The J gene is TRBJ1-2, the V gene TRBV7-2, with 8 nucleotides matching TRBD1. V lost 2 bases to trimming and J lost 0 bases; unmatched junction nucleotides: 11. CDR3 length: 18 amino acids. Germline values: CDR1 SGHTA, CDR2 FQGNSA. The CDR3 coding sequence is TGTGCCAGCAGCTTATGGTCGGACAGGGCACGGTCTAACTATGGCTACACCTTC. Protein: CASSLWSDRARSNYGYTF.

The V call is TRBV30, the J call TRBJ2-7, with D possibly being TRBD1 (7 bases). Germline CDR1 GTSNPN, CDR2 SVGIG (reference sequence). The length of the CDR3 is 14 residues. V lost 0 bases and J 6 bases, leaving 15 bases between the germline ends. CDR3 nucleotides: TGTGCCTGGAGTGTATCAGGGGGGCCCTGCGAGCAGTACTTC. Protein sequence: CAWSVSGGPCEQYF.

The J gene is TRBJ2-3, the V gene TRBV11-2; D might be TRBD1 (7 bases). V lost 8 bases and J lost 9, with 12 bases in between. The CDR3 has 11 amino acids. Germline V gives CDR1 SGHAT, CDR2 FQNNGV. Here the CDR3 reads CASSPGGTQYF. The CDR3 DNA sequence: TGTGCCAGCTCCCCAGGGGGGACGCAGTATTTT.

The gene calls are TRBV5-5 and TRBJ2-1; TRBD2 matches 11 bases. CDR3 length: 15 residues. Germline trimming cut 0 bases from V and 15 bases from J; bases unmatched to any gene: 11. Germline V CDR1 and CDR2: SGHKS, YYEKEE (reference sequence). The DNA for the CDR3 is TGTGCCAGCAGCTTGGATGGTCTAGCGGGGGGAGGGCGGTTCTTC. It yields the protein CASSLDGLAGGGRFF. The variable domain in full, with the rest retrieved from reference TRBV5-5 and TRBJ2-1, is DAGVTQSPTHLIKTRGQQVTLRCSPISGHKSVSWYQQVLGQGPQFIFQYYEKEERGRGNFPDRFSARQFPNYSSELNVNALLLGDSALYLCASSLDGLAGGGRFFGPGTRLTVL.

The chain links TRBV7-6 to TRBJ2-1, with 13 bases fitting TRBD2. J was trimmed by 4 bases and V by 1 base; bases with no gene match: 16. This CDR3 is built from 21 residues. The germline V gene has CDR1 SGHVS and CDR2 FNYEAQ. The chain's CDR3 is CASSLEPPRTSGSVKYNEQFF. The CDR3, as DNA: TGTGCCAGCAGCTTAGAACCCCCCCGGACTAGCGGGAGTGTCAAATACAATGAGCAGTTCTTC.